This is a list of T cell receptor beta chains from one sample in a study of identifying expanded T cells in peripheral blood. Data came from immunoSEQ multiplex PCR; TCRdb stores just in-frame clones and leaves some out. The sample includes about 78,000 clones, 88% of them seen just once. Sequencing input: blood. These receptors were taken from a person between 18 and 69 years old in good health. CDR3s include the opening cysteine and the closing phenylalanine or tryptophan. D genes are given only for firm matches. Expanded clones get a size class; other rows say once, few or many, or leave the size out.

J,size,D,V,DNA,CDR3
TRBJ2-7,NA,NA,TRBV11-2,TGTGCCAGCAGCTTATCTAGGGGCGCCTCCTACGAGCAGTACTTC,CASSLSRGASYEQYF
TRBJ1-1,NA,TRBD1,TRBV29-1,TGCAGCGCTGGGGGAACAGGGGGACCCAACACTGAAGCTTTCTTT,CSAGGTGGPNTEAFF
TRBJ1-1,NA,NA,TRBV7-2,TGTGCCAGCAGTGCCGAGAGGACAGTGACTGAAGCTTTCTTT,CASSAERTVTEAFF
TRBJ2-2,NA,NA,TRBV7-9,TGTGCCAGCAGCGGGGGGAACGTATTTGCACCGGTGGAGCTGTTTTTT,CASSGGNVFAPVELFF
TRBJ1-4,NA,NA,TRBV6-5,TGTGCCAGCAGTAAGGGCCAGGTTCGGGAAAAACTGTTTTTT,CASSKGQVREKLFF
TRBJ1-1,NA,NA,TRBV5-6,TGTGCCAGCAGCTTCCTTCGTGAAGCTTTCTTT,CASSFLREAFF
TRBJ2-1,NA,TRBD2,TRBV2,TGTGCCAGCAGAGCGGGGGGGAATTATGAGCAGTTCTTC,CASRAGGNYEQFF
TRBJ1-2,NA,TRBD1,TRBV28,TGTGCCAGCAGTTCGGGACAGGGAAACTATGGCTACACCTTC,CASSSGQGNYGYTF
TRBJ1-5,once,NA,TRBV30,TGTGCCTGGAGTGGGGTGGGTACCGGGCAGCCCCAGCATTTT,CAWSGVGTGQPQHF
TRBJ2-7,NA,TRBD1,TRBV4-3,TGCGCCAGCAGCCAGGACAGGGGCCGAGACGAGCAGTACTTC,CASSQDRGRDEQYF
TRBJ2-1,NA,NA,TRBV28,TGTGCCAGCAGTCGTAACAATGAGCAGTTCTTC,CASSRNNEQFF
TRBJ2-2,once,TRBD2,TRBV6-5,TGTGCCAGCAGTTTACCAGCGGGGTCGGTCACCGGGGAGCTGTTTTTT,CASSLPAGSVTGELFF
TRBJ2-3,NA,TRBD2,TRBV5-5,TGTGCCAGCAGCTTGCAGGCGGGGGGCACAGATACGCAGTATTTT,CASSLQAGGTDTQYF
TRBJ2-3,NA,NA,TRBV10-1,TGCGCCAGCAGTGAGTCGGCCCAGGGAAGAAAGCAGTATTTT,CASSESAQGRKQYF
TRBJ2-5,NA,NA,TRBV2,TGTGCCAGCAGGGGGTGGTACCAAGAGACCCAGTACTTC,CASRGWYQETQYF
TRBJ1-2,NA,TRBD1,TRBV6-6,TGTGCCAGCAGTTCCCTCGGACAGGGGGGGTATGGCTACACCTTC,CASSSLGQGGYGYTF
TRBJ2-5,NA,NA,TRBV13,TGTGCCAGCAGTGCGGGATTCACGGCGGTCGGGTACCAAGAGACCCAGTACTTC,CASSAGFTAVGYQETQYF
TRBJ1-6,NA,NA,TRBV23-1,TGCGCCAGCAGTCAGCGGGGATCTAGCTCCTATAATTCACCCCTCCACTTT,CASSQRGSSSYNSPLHF
TRBJ2-5,NA,NA,TRBV18,TGTGCCAGCTCACCATCGGTCGGCAGGGTCCAAGAGACCCAGTACTTC,CASSPSVGRVQETQYF
TRBJ2-1,NA,NA,TRBV13,TGTGCCAGCAGCCTTCCGGGACGTCCGTACAATGAGCAGTTCTTC,CASSLPGRPYNEQFF
TRBJ1-1,NA,NA,TRBV7-2,TGTGCCAGCGGCTCGGTTGGGAACACTGAAGCTTTCTTT,CASGSVGNTEAFF
TRBJ2-1,NA,NA,TRBV7-7,TGTGCCAGCAGCCCCGGGGCCACCTCCTACAATGAGCAGTTCTTC,CASSPGATSYNEQFF